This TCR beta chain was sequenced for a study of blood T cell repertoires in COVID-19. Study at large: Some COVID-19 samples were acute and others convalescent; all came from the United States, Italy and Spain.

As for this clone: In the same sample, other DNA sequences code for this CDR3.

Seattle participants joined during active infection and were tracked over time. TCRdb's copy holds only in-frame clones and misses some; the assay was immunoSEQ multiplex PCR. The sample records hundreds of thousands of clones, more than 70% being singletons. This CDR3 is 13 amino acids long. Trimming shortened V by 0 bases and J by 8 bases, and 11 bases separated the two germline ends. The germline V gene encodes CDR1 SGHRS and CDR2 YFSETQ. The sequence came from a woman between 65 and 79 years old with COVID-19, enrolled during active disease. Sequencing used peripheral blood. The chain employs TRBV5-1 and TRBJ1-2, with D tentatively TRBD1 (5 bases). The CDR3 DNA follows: TGCGCCAGCAGCTTGGAGGGGCAGGGCGGCTACACCTTC. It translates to CASSLEGQGGYTF. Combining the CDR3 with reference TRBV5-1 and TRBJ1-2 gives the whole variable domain KAGVTQTPRYLIKTRGQQVTLSCSPISGHRSVSWYQQTPGQGLQFLFEYFSETQRNKGNFPGRFSGRQFSNSRSEMNVSTLELGDSALYLCASSLEGQGGYTFGSGTRLTVV.